This TCR beta chain derives from a study of blood T cell repertoires in COVID-19. In the study overall: COVID-19 samples from acute and convalescent phases originated in the United States, Italy and Spain.

Per the germline V gene, CDR1 is SGHRS and CDR2 is YFSETQ. The CDR3 length is 15 residues. V was clipped by 1 base and J by 4 bases, with 14 bases between them. Per the original methods: Estimation of nucleated cell counts relied on the amplification of reference gene primers. Sequenced by immunoSEQ multiplex PCR; TCRdb stores in-frame clones only, minus some. V and J calls and clone size follow that table, whereas D and trimming were derived from the DNA. The sample records 60,000 to 80,000 clones, approximately 90% being singletons. The chain combines TRBV5-1 with TRBJ1-2, with D perhaps TRBD1 (5 bases). Source material: peripheral blood. This TCR came from a woman aged 55-69 years with COVID-19, enrolled during active disease. DNA of the CDR3: TGCGCCAGCAGCTTGAGGACCACAGGCTCCTATGGCTACACCTTC. Translation gives CASSLRTTGSYGYTF.